The T cell receptor beta chain under discussion was sequenced for a study of cytomegalovirus exposure and HLA in healthy donors. Study-wide results and caveats: Later analysis demonstrated an association between a missense DCLRE1C variant and TCR beta V- and J-gene trimming.

In regard to this clone: Its antigen remains unidentified.

Looked up from germline, CDR1 is SGHNT and CDR2 is YENEEA. With V trimmed by 2 bases and J by 1 base, 7 bases remained unmatched. The CDR3 runs to 19 residues. It was healthy bone marrow donors who served as donors. These donors counted as nominally healthy when sampled, but unrecorded immune exposures were likely. Both 60 Vbeta primers and 13 Jbeta primers went into the PCR. Sequencing used immunoSEQ multiplex PCR; TCRdb keeps in-frame clones, though not all of them. The sample yields 100,000 to 150,000 clones, roughly three quarters seen once. The sequencing sample was made of PBMCs. The source of this sequence is a woman in her twenties or thirties in good health and CMV-seronegative. The chain carries TRBV11-3 and TRBJ2-4; 14 nucleotides align to TRBD2. The CDR3 DNA reads as TGTGCCAGCAGCTTAACTCTCTGGACTAGCGGGAGGGCCAAAAACATTCAGTACTTC. Its protein product is CASSLTLWTSGRAKNIQYF.